This T cell receptor (beta chain) was found in a study of T cells after yellow fever vaccination. Overall study results and limits: Of the clonotypes, a small share occurred in both CD4 and CD8 compartments.

The length of the CDR3 is 14 residues. TCR cDNA was made by 5'RACE template switching, adding a universal primer site and UMIs. One entry per CDR3 protein, called by TCRdb with MiXCR from the 5' RACE reads. In the table there are 500,000 to 650,000 distinct CDR3 sequences, around 17% of which are singletons. There are a few counts of this clonotype. Its antigen is not identified. The sequence derives from a man between 18 and 35 years old who received the YFV17D yellow fever vaccine. This specimen was PBMCs, taken around 5 days after the first yellow fever vaccination. The V and J genes are TRBV21-1 and TRBJ2-1. TRBV21-1 is termed a pseudogene. This CDR3 is CASSKNPLGNEQFF. As DNA, the CDR3 is TGTGCCAGCAGCAAAAATCCCTTGGGCAATGAGCAGTTCTTC.